Presented here are 17 T cell receptor beta chains from one specimen sequenced in a study of T cells after posttransplantation cyclophosphamide. TCRdb's copy holds only in-frame clones and misses some; the assay was immunoSEQ multiplex PCR. The repertoire holds tens of thousands of clones, with around nine tenths as singletons. The specimen sequenced was PBMCs. The receptors originated from a woman aged 45-65 years in good health and a related stem cell transplant donor.

The chain joins TRBV5-5 to TRBJ2-7, with D tentatively TRBD2 (7 bases). Per germline, CDR1 SGHKS and CDR2 YYEKEE (reference sequence). There are 15 residues in the CDR3. V was pared by 4 bases and J by 3 bases, with 17 bases between. CDR3 loop: CASSPRGGRNYEQYF. The CDR3 region has the DNA TGTGCCAGCAGCCCAAGGGGGGGGCGTAACTACGAGCAGTACTTC.

The chain recombines TRBV15 with TRBJ2-5; a weak D match, TRBD2 (7 bases). Germline V CDR1 and CDR2: LNHNV, YYDKDF (reference sequence). The V and J ends lost 1 base and 2 bases respectively, with 20 bases between them. CDR3 size: 18 residues. The CDR3: CATSRVQGRAGSQETQYF. In nucleotides, the CDR3 is TGTGCCACCAGCAGAGTTCAGGGGAGGGCGGGGTCGCAAGAGACCCAGTACTTC.

The V call is TRBV6-6, the J call TRBJ2-1, with 7 bases fitting TRBD1. CDR3 size: 12 residues. Germline V CDR1 and CDR2: MNHNY, SVGAGI (reference sequence). With V trimmed by 6 bases and J by 7 bases, 3 bases remained unmatched. For the CDR3, the DNA is TGTGCCAGCAGACCAGGGGGAAATGAGCAGTTCTTC. Amino acids: CASRPGGNEQFF.

The rearrangement joins TRBV7-9 to TRBJ2-5; 11 nucleotides match TRBD2. V trimming: 1 base; J trimming: 10 bases; junction bases outside the gene matches: 11. Germline V gives CDR1 SEHNR, CDR2 FQNEAQ (reference sequence). The CDR3 extends over 16 amino acids. CDR3 nucleotides: TGTGCCAGCAGCTTAGAAGGCCTAGCGGGAGGTTCGAACCAGTACTTC. This encodes CASSLEGLAGGSNQYF.

This sequence joins TRBV5-1 and TRBJ2-7; 11 positions match TRBD1. V gave up 0 bases and J gave up 4 bases; unmatched junction bases: 6. This CDR3 is built from 16 residues. Germline V gene lookup returns CDR1 SGHRS and CDR2 YFSETQ. CDR3 protein: CASSLGPGQGVYEQYF. In DNA, the CDR3 is TGCGCCAGCAGCTTGGGTCCGGGACAGGGGGTTTACGAGCAGTACTTC.

This rearrangement joins TRBV6-1 to TRBJ2-7; D unclear. Germline assignment: CDR1 MNHNS and CDR2 SASEGT. Trimming stripped 3 bases from V and 0 bases from J, with 12 bases between. CDR3 length: 15 residues. Here the CDR3 DNA reads TGTGCCAGCAGTGATCTCTTCAGGAACTCCTACGAGCAGTACTTC. This sequence encodes CASSDLFRNSYEQYF.

The chain has TRBV7-8 and TRBJ1-1; D gene uncertain. The CDR3 spans 13 residues. Germline V gene data show CDR1 as SGHVS and CDR2 as FQNEAQ. With 5 bases removed from V and 7 bases from J, the gap between germline ends came to 14 bases. CDR3 nucleotide sequence: TGTGCCAGCAGCCCTAGAGGCGGTGTTGAAGCTTTCTTT. This gives the protein CASSPRGGVEAFF.

The chain couples TRBV5-4 to TRBJ2-7; the match to TRBD2 covers 7 bases. V was clipped by 0 bases and J by 2 bases; unmatched bases: 5. There are 15 residues in the CDR3. Germline CDR1 reads SGHNT; CDR2 reads YYREEE (reference sequence). This chain's CDR3 is CASSLGGGPPYEQYF. Written as DNA, the CDR3 is TGTGCCAGCAGCTTGGGGGGGGGTCCCCCCTACGAGCAGTACTTC. The complete variable domain, with remaining parts taken from reference TRBV5-4 and TRBJ2-7, reads ETGVTQSPTHLIKTRGQQVTLRCSSQSGHNTVSWYQQALGQGPQFIFQYYREEENGRGNFPPRFSGLQFPNYSSELNVNALELDDSALYLCASSLGGGPPYEQYFGPGTRLTVT.

The J gene is TRBJ1-6, the V gene TRBV5-1, with D possibly matching TRBD1 (6 bases). The V gene's germline CDR1 is SGHRS and CDR2 YFSETQ. V lost 0 bases and J 9 bases, leaving 16 bases between the germline ends. This CDR3 contains 16 residues. The CDR3 region is CASSLADPGQGSPLHF. DNA for the CDR3: TGCGCCAGCAGCTTGGCCGATCCGGGACAAGGTTCACCCCTCCACTTT.

The genes are TRBV15 and TRBJ2-2; TRBD1 agrees at 8 bases. The CDR3 is 16 amino acids. The J segment lost 8 bases and the V segment lost 0 bases, leaving 8 bases of the junction unmatched. Germline V lookup: CDR1 LNHNV, CDR2 YYDKDF (reference sequence). DNA of the CDR3: TGTGCCACCAGCAGAGATGGGACAGGTCCTTTGGGGGAGCTGTTTTTT. It encodes CATSRDGTGPLGELFF.

The rearrangement joins TRBV7-2 to TRBJ2-7, with a possible D match to TRBD1 (8 bases). In germline, CDR1 is SGHTA, CDR2 FQGNSA. This CDR3 spans 15 amino acids. The V gene lost 4 bases and the J gene lost 2 bases, with 15 bases spanning the gap. DNA of the CDR3: TGTGCCAGCAGCTGGGGGGGACAGGAGACCTACGAGCAGTACTTC. This translates into CASSWGGQETYEQYF.

This clone occurred a few times. CDR3 loop: CASSSIGGLRGEKLFF. As DNA, the CDR3 is TGTGCCAGCAGTTCTATTGGGGGACTTCGAGGAGAAAAACTGTTTTTT. The chain joins TRBV28 to TRBJ1-4; D possibly corresponds to TRBD1 (5 bases). V was shortened by 4 bases and J by 8 bases, with 20 bases between the two germline ends. The CDR3 runs 16 residues. CDR1 is MDHEN, CDR2 SYDVKM, per germline.

This sequence joins TRBV7-8 and TRBJ2-7; TRBD2 matches at 13 bases. Trimming removed 5 bases from V and 3 bases from J; junction bases left unmatched: 1. The CDR3 totals 14 residues. Germline values: CDR1 SGHVS, CDR2 FQNEAQ. The DNA for the CDR3 is TGTGCCAGCAGCAGGACTAGCGGGAGCTACGAGCAGTACTTC. Translation: CASSRTSGSYEQYF.

This chain connects TRBV7-8 to TRBJ1-5; TRBD1 matches 8 bases. Germline V CDR1 and CDR2: SGHVS, FQNEAQ. The V segment lost 5 bases and the J segment 4 bases; nucleotides outside the gene matches: 7. This CDR3 spans 15 amino acids. The CDR3 protein is CASSLGQGLNQPQHF. CDR3 DNA: TGTGCCAGCAGCCTTGGACAGGGACTGAATCAGCCCCAGCATTTT.

The CDR3 loop reads CASSLKDRPGQETQYF. The CDR3 DNA is TGTGCCAGCAGCTTAAAGGACCGCCCGGGGCAAGAGACCCAGTACTTC. V and J are TRBV7-9 and TRBJ2-5, with D tentatively TRBD2 (5 bases). V lost 2 bases to trimming and J lost 2 bases, with 15 bases between them. CDR3 length equals 16 residues. From germline, CDR1 is SEHNR and CDR2 FQNEAQ (reference sequence).

This chain uses TRBV5-1 with TRBJ1-4; TRBD1 agrees at 7 bases. In germline, CDR1 is SGHRS, CDR2 YFSETQ. The trim removed 4 bases at V and 8 bases at J, leaving 11 bases unmatched. The length of the CDR3 is 15 residues. The CDR3 here is CASSRTGTEGEKLFF. CDR3 in DNA: TGCGCCAGCAGCCGGACAGGAACCGAGGGGGAAAAACTGTTTTTT. The variable domain in full, completed from reference TRBV5-1 and TRBJ1-4, reads KAGVTQTPRYLIKTRGQQVTLSCSPISGHRSVSWYQQTPGQGLQFLFEYFSETQRNKGNFPGRFSGRQFSNSRSEMNVSTLELGDSALYLCASSRTGTEGEKLFFGSGTQLSVL.

V usage is TRBV14 and J usage is TRBJ1-6, with D possibly being TRBD1 (5 bases). V was clipped by 0 bases and J by 7 bases, with 10 bases between them. CDR3 length equals 15 residues. In germline, CDR1 is SGHDN, CDR2 FVKESK. DNA for the CDR3: TGTGCCAGCAGCCAAGATCCAGGGTTCAATTCACCCCTCCACTTT. Translating gives CASSQDPGFNSPLHF.